This record covers a single TCR beta chain. The entry originates in a study of blood T cell repertoires in COVID-19. Study background: The samples span acute and convalescent COVID-19 from the United States, Italy and Spain. The analysed material was cDNA or gDNA that came from T cells, B-cell-depleted T cells, or PBMCs.

Germline values: CDR1 LNHDA, CDR2 SQIVND (reference sequence). V was pared by 3 bases and J by 8 bases, with 20 bases between. The CDR3 loop spans 16 amino acids. Per the study methods: Estimation of nucleated cell counts relied on the amplification of reference gene primers. TCRdb keeps only in-frame clones here, not all; method: immunoSEQ multiplex PCR. V and J calls and clone size follow that table, whereas D and trimming were derived from the DNA. The table lists tens of thousands of clones, roughly nine tenths of them singletons. The TCR comes from a human donor with acute or convalescent COVID-19. The donor label of this sample is uncertain. This chain connects TRBV19 to TRBJ1-5, with TRBD1 as a possible D gene (5 bases). Sequencing was performed on peripheral blood. CDR3 in DNA: TGTGCCAGTAGTATCAGGGCTCGGCCTCCTCGGGAGCCCCAGCATTTT. Protein product: CASSIRARPPREPQHF. The full variable domain, its missing parts supplied by reference TRBV19 and TRBJ1-5, is DGGITQSPKYLFRKEGQNVTLSCEQNLNHDAMYWYRQDPGQGLRLIYYSQIVNDFQKGDIAEGYSVSREKKESFPLTVTSAQKNPTAFYLCASSIRARPPREPQHFGDGTRLSIL.